The following is a T cell receptor beta chain sequence with its context. This clone was observed a handful of times. Its antigen specificity is not known. The sample holds no much larger clone one base away, and base qualities are not on file. Sorted unstimulated T cells and proliferating T cells recovered from mixed lymphocyte reactions were subjected to TCRbeta CDR3 sequencing. Fresh whole blood from 9 to 10 HLA-typed healthy donors served as the source for isolating PBMCs. The sample comes from a study of siplizumab effects on memory and regulatory T cells (dated by TCRdb to 2018 to 2020). Context from the whole study: The study examined how the anti-CD2 antibody siplizumab affects alloreactive T-cell subsets in allogeneic mixed lymphocyte reactions built from human PBMCs. The study at large found these results: The suppressive function of proliferating Tregs from siplizumab cultures was not functionally confirmed. A naive or memory phenotype could not be assigned to roughly 80-95% of proliferating CD4+ or CD8+ clones. Siplizumab significantly reduced the cumulative frequency of alloreactive sequences traceable to unstimulated CD4+ memory T cells. Among mappable alloreactive CD4+ clones, an average Treg-derived fraction of roughly 71% was observed with siplizumab, compared with less than 35% in control reactions. Because sequences below about 10^-5 frequency were poorly captured, only a minor fraction of alloreactive clones could be mapped to unstimulated subsets. Compared with memory T cells, unstimulated naive T cells appeared more diverse, and naive cells seemed to make a substantial contribution to the alloresponse.

V loses 8 bases, J loses 4 bases, and the germline ends lie 17 bases apart. Sequences KGHSY (CDR1) and FQNENV (CDR2) are obtained from the germline V gene. Reading from cysteine to phenylalanine, the CDR3 counts 14 amino acids. Only CDR3 DNA is held: 42 bases, read in frame from base 1. Libraries came from the immunoSEQ multiplex PCR assay. The deep sequencing platform assayed about 10^5 TCR templates per sample. Genomic DNA extracted from sorted T cells was used for TCRbeta CDR3 sequencing. The study's processing was this. The R programming language was used for clonal analysis of the TCRbeta CDR3 data. Alloreactive CD4+ and CD8+ clones were identified by comparing unstimulated samples to CFSE-low samples taken after the reaction. Regulatory or non-regulatory origin of alloreactive CD4+ clones was assigned by matching sequences to the sorted unstimulated Treg and non-Treg repertoires. TCRdb carries this immuneACCESS record with in-frame sequences only. Its versions omit some clonotypes, under half of them owing to an unresolved V gene in the studies checked, with the rest unexplained. That table gives V, J and clone size, and the DNA gave D and trimming. In this sample the table shows about 100,000 clones, 90% to 95% of which occur a single time. The ten largest clones represent 0.9% to 1.4% of the sample.

The sequence joins TRBV16 to TRBJ1-2; no confident D gene assignment can be made. Source material: CD4+ T cells sorted from blood. The sequence was obtained from a human donor in good health. The DNA is TGTGCCAGCGGACGAATGCAGGCGACCTATGGCTACACCTTC. This gives the protein CASGRMQATYGYTF.